The 17 T cell receptor beta chains listed next were all sequenced from one sample in a study of radiation and T cells in renal cell carcinoma. The method was immunoSEQ multiplex PCR; TCRdb's version includes in-frame clones alone and lacks a portion of them. Among 150,000 to 180,000 clones listed, roughly 87% were seen once. As to time point: blood 2 weeks post-SBRT. The treatment: 15 Gy SBRT to primary tumor, nephrectomy 4 weeks later. This sample comprised blood, obtained from a patient whose treatment included radiotherapy and nephrectomy. These receptors originate from a woman between 50 and 59 years old with renal cell carcinoma.

J is TRBJ1-1 and V is TRBV7-8; maybe TRBD1 (5 bases). This CDR3 is built from 14 residues. The germline V gene has CDR1 SGHVS and CDR2 FQNEAQ. With 1 base removed from V and 8 bases from J, the gap between germline ends came to 14 bases. DNA for the CDR3: TGTGCCAGCAGCTTAGGGGGCAGAGGGTTAGAAGCTTTCTTT. Its protein is CASSLGGRGLEAFF.

Notes on this clone: Other nucleotide sequences from this sample produce the same CDR3. The rearrangement uses TRBV7-9 and TRBJ2-1; 8 bases are shared with TRBD1. This CDR3 is 17 amino acids long. The germline CDR1 and CDR2 sequences are SEHNR and FQNEAQ (reference sequence). V lost 1 base and J lost 0; bases outside the gene matches: 5. CDR3 sequence reads: CASSLVAGGSSYNEQFF. CDR3 bases: TGTGCCAGCAGCTTAGTGGCAGGGGGCAGCTCCTACAATGAGCAGTTCTTC.

This sequence joins TRBV29-1 and TRBJ1-1; tentative D call: TRBD1 (5 bases). In germline, CDR1 is SQVTM, CDR2 ANQGSEA. The V and J ends lost 1 base and 12 bases respectively, with 18 bases between them. The length of the CDR3 is 13 residues. In DNA, the CDR3 is TGCAGCGTTGAAGCGGACGGGGCGAGGAGAACTTTCTTT. It encodes CSVEADGARRTFF.

The rearrangement uses TRBV10-3 and TRBJ2-4; D not resolved. The length of the CDR3 is 12 residues. The germline CDR1 and CDR2 sequences are ENHRY and SYGVKD. V lost 3 bases and J 9 bases, leaving 9 bases between the germline ends. The CDR3 spells CAISDPAGIQYF. Here the CDR3 DNA reads TGTGCCATCAGTGACCCGGCAGGCATTCAGTACTTC.

The chain links TRBV5-1 to TRBJ2-7; 9 nucleotides line up with TRBD2. Germline CDR1 SGHRS, CDR2 YFSETQ. Trimming removed 0 bases from V and 7 bases from J; junction bases left unmatched: 5. This CDR3 is 14 amino acids long. The CDR3 DNA is TGCGCCAGCAGCTTGGTGCTAGCGGGGATTGAGCAGTACTTC. Translating gives CASSLVLAGIEQYF.

This clone showed up just once. The chain combines TRBV6-5 with TRBJ2-7; TRBD1 matches at 9 bases. Per germline, CDR1 MNHEY and CDR2 SVGAGI. The V gene end was trimmed by 5 bases and the J gene end by 5 bases; junction bases not matched to a gene: 10. The CDR3 is 15 residues long. CDR3 region: CASSPTRDRADEQYF. In DNA, the CDR3 is TGTGCCAGCAGTCCGACCCGGGACAGGGCGGACGAGCAGTACTTC.

This chain connects TRBV18 to TRBJ2-7, with 13 bases aligning to TRBD2. With V trimmed by 4 bases and J by 7 bases, 7 bases remained unmatched. This CDR3 is built from 15 residues. CDR1 KGHSH and CDR2 LQKENI come from the germline V gene. The CDR3 spells CASSLGLAGEGEQYF. The DNA for the CDR3 is TGTGCCAGCTCACTTGGACTAGCGGGGGAGGGGGAGCAGTACTTC. Based on the CDR3 plus reference TRBV18 and TRBJ2-7, the full variable domain is NAGVMQNPRHLVRRRGQEARLRCSPMKGHSHVYWYRQLPEEGLKFMVYLQKENIIDESGMPKERFSAEFPKEGPSILRIQQVVRGDSAAYFCASSLGLAGEGEQYFGPGTRLTVT.

The J gene is TRBJ2-7, the V gene TRBV10-3; a weak D match, TRBD1 (6 bases). Per germline, CDR1 ENHRY and CDR2 SYGVKD. V was trimmed by 8 bases and J by 0 bases, leaving 8 bases between them. This CDR3 has 12 amino acids. The CDR3 DNA reads as TGTGCCATCGGACAGAGCTCCTACGAGCAGTACTTC. Translation gives CAIGQSSYEQYF.

This clone was observed a single time. The chain links TRBV9 to TRBJ2-3; D perhaps matches TRBD2 (6 bases). The CDR3 runs to 15 residues. V lost 4 bases and J lost 3, with 15 bases in between. The germline V gene has CDR1 SGDLS and CDR2 YYNGEE. Here the CDR3 reads CASSSGWAGTDTQYF. CDR3 DNA: TGTGCCAGCAGCTCGGGGTGGGCGGGAACAGATACGCAGTATTTT.

V gene TRBV4-1 combines with J gene TRBJ1-4; 7 bases align to TRBD1. Germline V gives CDR1 MGHRA, CDR2 YSYEKL. The CDR3 has 16 amino acids. V trimming: 0 bases; J trimming: 10 bases; junction bases outside the gene matches: 11. This CDR3 is CASSQDFRTGARKLFF. CDR3 nucleotide sequence: TGCGCCAGCAGCCAAGATTTCCGGACAGGCGCGAGAAAACTGTTTTTT.

The chain recombines TRBV5-4 with TRBJ2-5, with D perhaps being TRBD1 or TRBD2 (5 bases each). Trimming took 4 bases from V and 7 from J, leaving 20 bases between them. The CDR3 totals 15 residues. Looked up from germline, CDR1 is SGHNT and CDR2 is YYREEE (reference sequence). CDR3: CASSARDRQERTQYF. As DNA, the CDR3 is TGTGCCAGCAGCGCCCGGGACCGTCAGGAGAGGACCCAGTACTTC.

The gene calls are TRBV5-6 and TRBJ1-1; D unclear. This CDR3 spans 12 amino acids. V lost 0 bases, J lost 12 bases, and 12 bases lay in between. Looked up from germline, CDR1 is SGHDT and CDR2 is YYEEEE. This chain's CDR3 is CASSLAGGSTFF. CDR3 coding DNA: TGTGCCAGCAGCTTGGCCGGAGGGTCGACTTTCTTT.

This clone was seen only once. The V and J genes are TRBV7-2 and TRBJ2-1; a weak D match, TRBD2 (5 bases). V was trimmed by 5 bases and J by 3 bases, leaving 14 bases between them. Per the germline V gene, CDR1 is SGHTA and CDR2 is FQGNSA. The CDR3 runs to 15 residues. This chain's CDR3 is CASSLYSGNYNEQFF. The CDR3 nucleotides read TGTGCCAGCAGCCTCTACTCGGGGAACTACAATGAGCAGTTCTTC. The whole variable domain, filled in from reference TRBV7-2 and TRBJ2-1, reads GAGVSQSPSNKVTEKGKDVELRCDPISGHTALYWYRQSLGQGLEFLIYFQGNSAPDKSGLPSDRFSAERTGGSVSTLTIQRTQQEDSAVYLCASSLYSGNYNEQFFGPGTRLTVL.

This clone came up once. V and J are TRBV2 and TRBJ1-2, with 9 bases that match TRBD1. V trimming: 9 bases; J trimming: 10 bases; junction bases outside the gene matches: 15. Germline CDR1 is SNHLY and CDR2 is FYNNEI. This CDR3 is built from 14 residues. The DNA for the CDR3 is TGTGCCAGTACCAGATCGGACAGGGGCTTAGCCTACACCTTC. Encoded protein: CASTRSDRGLAYTF. The full variable domain, rest sourced from reference TRBV2 and TRBJ1-2, is EPEVTQTPSHQVTQMGQEVILRCVPISNHLYFYWYRQILGQKVEFLVSFYNNEISEKSEIFDDQFSVERPDGSNFTLKIRSTKLEDSAMYFCASTRSDRGLAYTFGSGTRLTVV.

This clone was detected only a few times. The chain joins TRBV6-4 to TRBJ1-1, with D hard to call. Germline CDR1 and CDR2: MRHNA and SNTAGT. Trimming stripped 2 bases from V and 7 bases from J, with 11 bases between. The CDR3 loop spans 13 amino acids. Written as DNA, the CDR3 is TGTGCCAGCAGTGACGAGACCGGAGGTGAAGCTTTCTTT. Its protein is CASSDETGGEAFF.

V usage is TRBV11-1 and J usage is TRBJ1-5, with D unclear. The CDR3 spans 13 residues. Deletions cut 5 bases from V and 4 bases from J, with 9 bases between. Germline loops: CDR1 SGHAT, CDR2 FQDESV (reference sequence). In nucleotides, the CDR3 is TGTGCCAGCAGCCGCACCGATAATCAGCCCCAGCATTTT. Protein product: CASSRTDNQPQHF.

This rearrangement joins TRBV5-8 to TRBJ1-1; a weak D match, TRBD1 (5 bases). From germline, CDR1 is SGHTS and CDR2 YDEGEE. The CDR3 is made up of 14 amino acids. Trimming stripped 0 bases from V and 3 bases from J, with 9 bases between. In DNA, the CDR3 is TGTGCCAGCAGCTTGGAGCCAGGGTACACTGAAGCTTTCTTT. Protein product: CASSLEPGYTEAFF.